This passage covers 5 T cell receptor beta chains from one sample sequenced in a study of T cell repertoires in cytomegalovirus infection. TCRdb independently ran MiXCR on the reads; one entry per CDR3 protein. The repertoire holds over 300,000 distinct CDR3 sequences, with roughly a sixth as singletons. The sample was PBMCs. Receptors were obtained from a human donor in good health (CMV status not recorded). Some clones in this sample may be carry-over from other donors' samples.

The chain employs TRBV6-5 and TRBJ1-5, with a weak D call TRBD1 (5 bases). CDR1 is MNHEY and CDR2 is SVGAGI in the germline V gene. The length of the CDR3 is 14 residues. The germline V and J ends were trimmed by 6 bases and 4 bases, with 13 bases remaining between them. In DNA form, the CDR3 reads TGTGCCAGCAGGCGGGACGGAACTAATCAGCCCCAGCATTTT. It codes for CASRRDGTNQPQHF.

As concerns this clonotype: This may stem from a read error, because a much larger clone lies one nucleotide away. The chain combines TRBV6-2 or TRBV6-3 with TRBJ1-2; 9 nucleotides line up with TRBD1. This CDR3 region has 22 residues. Germline V gene sequence: CDR1 MNHEY, CDR2 SVGEGT. V shed 6 bases, J shed 2 bases, and the junction held 28 bases outside the gene matches. The CDR3 coding sequence is TGTGCCAGCAGCCACGGAGCCTCAGTCGGGACAGGGTTTCTTGGAATCAACTATGGCTACACCTTC. It translates to CASSHGASVGTGFLGINYGYTF.

This clonotype was seen a handful of times. The chain employs TRBV6-1 and TRBJ1-5; maybe TRBD1 (5 bases). Germline V gives CDR1 MNHNS, CDR2 SASEGT. The CDR3 totals 16 residues. Trimming removed 7 bases at V and 7 bases at J, with 23 bases between. The CDR3 nucleotides are TGTGCCAGCAACGCTCTTGTGCTGGGGGGGGAGCAGCCCCAGCATTTT. Residues: CASNALVLGGEQPQHF.

This clonotype was recorded a few times. This chain links TRBV4-3 with TRBJ2-3, with D possibly being TRBD2 (7 bases). Germline V gives CDR1 LGHNA, CDR2 YSLEER. This CDR3 has 20 residues. V lost 0 bases and J lost 2, with 24 bases in between. CDR3 loop: CASSQDVGAGLADLTDTQYF. DNA of the CDR3: TGCGCCAGCAGCCAAGATGTGGGGGCGGGGCTAGCGGACCTCACAGATACGCAGTATTTT.

V and J are TRBV19 and TRBJ2-5; 8 positions agree with TRBD1. J gave up 4 bases and V 6 bases, and 10 bases lay outside the gene matches. Per the germline V gene, CDR1 is LNHDA and CDR2 is SQIVND (reference sequence). The CDR3 consists of 15 residues. The DNA of the CDR3 is TGTGCCAGTAGCAACTTAGGGACAGGTGGAGAGACCCAGTACTTC. Protein product: CASSNLGTGGETQYF. Full variable domain (missing parts from reference TRBV19 and TRBJ2-5): DGGITQSPKYLFRKEGQNVTLSCEQNLNHDAMYWYRQDPGQGLRLIYYSQIVNDFQKGDIAEGYSVSREKKESFPLTVTSAQKNPTAFYLCASSNLGTGGETQYFGPGTRLLVL.